This TCR beta chain was sequenced during a study of cytomegalovirus exposure and HLA in healthy donors. From germline, CDR1 is SGHNT and CDR2 YENEEA. There are 14 residues in the CDR3. The ends lost 3 bases at V and 5 bases at J; junction bases unmatched: 6. This PCR relied on a set of 60 Vbeta primers and 13 Jbeta primers. Data came from immunoSEQ multiplex PCR; TCRdb stores just in-frame clones and leaves some out. The top ten hold about 15% of the sample, which has 150,000 to 200,000 clones, over 70% seen once. This receptor was obtained from a woman in her thirties or forties in good health and CMV-seronegative. The sequenced sample consisted of PBMCs. The chain links TRBV11-3 to TRBJ2-7; 8 nucleotides align to TRBD2. CDR3 sequence: CASSFRAGGNEQYF. In DNA form, the CDR3 reads TGTGCCAGCAGCTTCAGGGCGGGGGGAAACGAGCAGTACTTC.